The 18 T cell receptor beta chains in this list originate from one sample, sequenced in a study of shared clonotypes between healthy human individuals. TCRdb keeps only in-frame clones here, not all; method: immunoSEQ multiplex PCR. The sample holds hundreds of thousands of clones, more than 85% seen once. Terminally differentiated effector memory CD45RA+ cells were left out of the naive CD8 fraction, which was CD45RO-negative and positively selected for CCR7. The sample comprised naive CD8+ T cells sorted from blood. These receptors were collected from a man in his thirties or forties in good health.

CDR3 sequence reads: CASSSGRGTGIYEQYF. The CDR3 bases are TGTGCCAGCAGCTCGGGACGGGGGACTGGTATATACGAGCAGTACTTC. V and J are TRBV11-2 and TRBJ2-7; perhaps TRBD2 as D (6 bases). CDR1 and CDR2 from the germline V gene are SGHAT and FQNNGV. Trimming took off 4 bases at V and 4 bases at J, with 20 bases between the two ends. CDR3 length: 16 residues.

The J gene is TRBJ2-1, the V gene TRBV19; possibly TRBD1 or TRBD2 for D (5 bases each). The CDR3 is made up of 17 amino acids. In germline, CDR1 is LNHDA, CDR2 SQIVND (reference sequence). V lost 2 bases, J lost 4 bases, and 18 bases lay in between. The CDR3 region is CASSITSGTDSYNEQFF. CDR3 sequence (DNA): TGTGCCAGTAGTATAACCTCCGGGACGGATTCGTACAATGAGCAGTTCTTC.

This chain uses TRBV4-3 with TRBJ2-3; 7 bases agree with TRBD2. The CDR3 totals 18 residues. J was trimmed by 0 bases and V by 2 bases; bases with no gene match: 11. The germline CDR1 and CDR2 sequences are LGHNA and YSLEER. CDR3 protein: CASSQKVAGTTSTDTQYF. The CDR3 coding sequence is TGCGCCAGCAGCCAAAAAGTGGCCGGGACTACAAGCACAGATACGCAGTATTTT.

The V gene is TRBV9, the J gene TRBJ2-1; 7 bases align to TRBD2. Trimming took 3 bases from V and 6 from J; bases not matched to a gene: 6. The CDR3 contains 14 residues. Germline loops: CDR1 SGDLS, CDR2 YYNGEE. The DNA for the CDR3 is TGTGCCAGCAGCGAAGGACTAGGACTCAATGAGCAGTTCTTC. Encoded protein: CASSEGLGLNEQFF.

The chain has TRBV29-1 and TRBJ2-7; maybe TRBD1 (6 bases). Trimming left V 6 bases short and J 5 bases short, with 17 bases between. CDR3 length: 13 residues. Germline assignment: CDR1 SQVTM and CDR2 ANQGSEA. CDR3 bases: TGCAGCGTCCGCCTACAGGGTGCGGACGAGCAGTACTTC. It specifies CSVRLQGADEQYF.

The J gene is TRBJ1-4, the V gene TRBV6-5, with a weak D call TRBD1 (6 bases). This CDR3 spans 14 amino acids. V was shortened by 2 bases and J by 6 bases, with 10 bases between the two germline ends. Per germline, CDR1 MNHEY and CDR2 SVGAGI. CDR3 in amino acids: CASSYTNRDEKLFF. CDR3 in DNA: TGTGCCAGCAGTTACACAAACAGGGATGAAAAACTGTTTTTT.

The chain couples TRBV29-1 to TRBJ2-2, with a tentative D call TRBD1 (7 bases). Germline V gives CDR1 SQVTM, CDR2 ANQGSEA. V was trimmed by 7 bases and J by 0 bases, leaving 9 bases between them. The CDR3 covers 13 residues. The CDR3 spells CSGGTANTGELFF. The CDR3 nucleotides are TGCAGCGGCGGGACAGCGAACACCGGGGAGCTGTTTTTT.

The DNA for the CDR3 is TGCGCCAGCAGTGATCTCCGCGGAGTCGATGAGCAGTTCTTC. This translates into CASSDLRGVDEQFF. The gene calls are TRBV10-1 and TRBJ2-1; D is unclear. Germline V lookup: CDR1 WNHNN, CDR2 SYGVQD (reference sequence). V lost 3 bases, J lost 8 bases, and 14 bases lay in between. The CDR3 has 14 amino acids.

The chain uses TRBV27 and TRBJ2-3; 8 nucleotides match TRBD1. The CDR3 has 15 residues. V was pared by 4 bases and J by 5 bases, with 8 bases of the junction left unmatched. CDR1 MNHEY and CDR2 SMNVEV come from the germline V gene (reference sequence). DNA of the CDR3: TGTGCCAGCAGTTCCCATAGACAGGGGCGAGATACGCAGTATTTT. Residues: CASSSHRQGRDTQYF.

The V call is TRBV25-1, the J call TRBJ2-7; TRBD1 might be the D (6 bases). The CDR3 sequence is 14 residues long. The V gene's germline CDR1 is MGHDK and CDR2 SYGVNS. V lost 1 base and J lost 5, with 12 bases in between. CDR3 coding DNA: TGTGCCAGCAGTGAATCGCCTACAGGGAACGAGCAGTACTTC. Its translation: CASSESPTGNEQYF.

The chain uses TRBV6-1 and TRBJ1-5; D unresolved. Germline lookup yields CDR1 MNHNS and CDR2 SASEGT. Between the trimmed V and J ends, which lost 3 bases and 3 bases, there was a span of 15 bases. The CDR3 spans 16 residues. The CDR3 sequence is CASSEPVGRSNQPQHF. The CDR3 nucleotides are TGTGCCAGCAGTGAGCCCGTCGGGCGATCCAATCAGCCCCAGCATTTT.

The chain carries TRBV13 and TRBJ2-1; maybe TRBD1 (6 bases). Germline CDR1 PRHDT, CDR2 FYEKMQ (reference sequence). The CDR3 has 13 residues. Trimming removed 0 bases from V and 14 bases from J, with 14 bases in between. CDR3 in amino acids: CASSLGTQGMEFF. The CDR3 nucleotides are TGTGCCAGCAGCTTAGGCACACAGGGTATGGAGTTCTTC.

V gene TRBV19 combines with J gene TRBJ1-1; D uncertain. The V gene's germline CDR1 is LNHDA and CDR2 SQIVND (reference sequence). V lost 5 bases and J lost 7, with 8 bases in between. The CDR3 is 11 residues long. The CDR3 DNA reads as TGTGCCAGTAGTGACGGGGATGAAGCTTTCTTT. Encoded protein: CASSDGDEAFF.

V is TRBV30 and J is TRBJ2-3, with D possibly called TRBD1 or TRBD2 (6 bases each). This CDR3 is built from 17 residues. V lost 2 bases and J 2 bases, leaving 20 bases between the germline ends. Per the germline V gene, CDR1 is GTSNPN and CDR2 is SVGIG (reference sequence). CDR3 protein: CAWSLGIRGTHTDTQYF. CDR3 DNA: TGTGCCTGGAGTCTGGGGATCCGGGGGACACACACAGATACGCAGTATTTT.

This CDR3 reads CASSQETLGAGELFF. The CDR3 nucleotides read TGCGCCAGCAGCCAAGAGACCTTGGGAGCCGGGGAGCTGTTTTTT. V and J are TRBV4-3 and TRBJ2-2, with D tentatively TRBD2 (5 bases). Germline loops: CDR1 LGHNA, CDR2 YSLEER. V lost 0 bases and J 6 bases, leaving 11 bases between the germline ends. The CDR3 has 15 residues.

The gene calls are TRBV7-2 and TRBJ1-1; no clear D. Trimming stripped 6 bases from V and 3 bases from J, with 11 bases between. In germline, CDR1 is SGHTA, CDR2 FQGNSA. The CDR3 is 13 residues long. The CDR3 region is CASSKEADTEAFF. The CDR3 DNA sequence: TGTGCCAGCAGTAAAGAGGCGGACACTGAAGCTTTCTTT.

The V call is TRBV27, the J call TRBJ2-1; D remains ambiguous. V was trimmed by 7 bases and J by 5 bases, leaving 15 bases between them. Germline assignment: CDR1 MNHEY and CDR2 SMNVEV (reference sequence). The CDR3 runs 14 residues. The CDR3 nucleotides read TGTGCCAGCACCCCCTCCGGCCCGCACAATGAGCAGTTCTTC. Translating gives CASTPSGPHNEQFF.

The chain recombines TRBV4-1 with TRBJ1-1, with 7 bases lining up with TRBD1. CDR1 is MGHRA and CDR2 is YSYEKL in the germline V gene. The trim removed 4 bases at V and 5 bases at J, leaving 4 bases unmatched. The CDR3 runs 13 residues. The CDR3 nucleotides are TGCGCCAGCAGCCCAGGGGGGGGGACTGAAGCTTTCTTT. This sequence encodes CASSPGGGTEAFF.